The present T cell receptor (beta chain) was sequenced within a study of cytomegalovirus exposure and HLA in healthy donors. The CDR3 runs to 14 residues. Germline V gives CDR1 SGHNT, CDR2 YYREEE (reference sequence). Trimming left V 0 bases short and J 6 bases short, with 12 bases between. Researchers ran the PCR with 60 Vbeta and 13 Jbeta primers. Measured with immunoSEQ multiplex PCR; TCRdb has only the in-frame clones, and not every one. Here the sample spans about 170,000 clones, roughly 84% being singletons. The donors gave bone marrow, and they were healthy. Source material: PBMCs. The TCR comes from a male donor in good health and CMV-seronegative. The chain couples TRBV5-4 to TRBJ1-2; D is uncertain. The CDR3 here is CASSLDGQVHGYTF. For the CDR3, the DNA is TGTGCCAGCAGCTTGGATGGCCAGGTCCATGGCTACACCTTC.